This T cell receptor (beta chain) was recovered during a study of control samples from healthy donors and cancer patients. Only in-frame clones appear in the TCRdb table, and some are missing; sequencing was by immunoSEQ multiplex PCR. The top ten hold about 2.5% of the sample, which has about 100,000 clones, 92% seen once. The CDR3 has 14 amino acids. Trimming stripped 4 bases from V and 7 bases from J, with 13 bases between. CDR1 is KGHDR and CDR2 is SFDVKD in the germline V gene. The chain links TRBV24-1 to TRBJ2-1; D uncertain. This clonotype was obtained from a woman aged 18-35 years in good health. The sequenced sample consisted of blood. CDR3 residues: CATSEGRGWNEQFF. CDR3 DNA sequence: TGTGCCACCAGTGAAGGCCGAGGATGGAATGAGCAGTTCTTC.